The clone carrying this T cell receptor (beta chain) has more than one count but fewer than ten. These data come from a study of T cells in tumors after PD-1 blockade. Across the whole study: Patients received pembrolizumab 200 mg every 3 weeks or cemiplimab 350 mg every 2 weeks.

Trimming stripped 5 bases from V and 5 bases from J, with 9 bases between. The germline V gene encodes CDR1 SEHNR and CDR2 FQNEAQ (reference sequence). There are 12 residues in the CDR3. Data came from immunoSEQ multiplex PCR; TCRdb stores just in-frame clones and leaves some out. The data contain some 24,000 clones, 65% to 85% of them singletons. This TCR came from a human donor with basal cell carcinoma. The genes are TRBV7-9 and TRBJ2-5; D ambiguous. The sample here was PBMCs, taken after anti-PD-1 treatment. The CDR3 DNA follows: TGTGCCAGCAGCCGATCGAGGGAGACCCAGTACTTC. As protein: CASSRSRETQYF.